This record covers a single T cell receptor (beta chain). Its binding antigen is unknown. The input lacks base qualities; no much larger clone sits a single base away. The data derive from a study of Graves' ophthalmopathy and Graves' hyperthyroidism (dated by TCRdb to about 2018). Notes on the research overall: Peripheral blood samples were taken at the time of initial diagnosis, before any treatment was given. In a handful of hyperthyroidism patients, the T-cell repertoire of thyroid tissue was compared with the T-cell repertoire of blood. To explore V-J signatures distinguishing ophthalmopathy from hyperthyroidism, a discovery set of around 100 patients (around 44 ophthalmopathy, about 57 stable hyperthyroidism) was enrolled. Following sampling, methimazole starting at 30 mg daily was administered to hyperthyroidism patients, and high-dose intravenous methylprednisolone was administered to ophthalmopathy patients. In total, some 140 blood samples were TCR-sequenced: around 42 ophthalmopathy, under 85 hyperthyroidism and approximately 17 hyperthyroidism-to-ophthalmopathy patients. An independent validation cohort was composed of 18 to 20 hyperthyroidism patients and more than 15 patients who later progressed from hyperthyroidism to ophthalmopathy. For training and testing, the roughly 93 patients in the discovery cohort were randomly divided in a 7:3 ratio. The study used TCR beta repertoire signatures to distinguish Graves' ophthalmopathy from Graves' hyperthyroidism and to predict progression to ophthalmopathy.

TCR beta CDR3 regions were amplified from RNA transcripts for repertoire sequencing. The first round was an RT-PCR using HTBI primers with the Qiagen OneStep RT-PCR kit, and this first round was followed by a second-round multiplex PCR, then size selection and purification. Sequencing of the libraries was carried out on an Illumina HiSeq2000 in paired-end mode with 100 bp reads. The authors processed their data as follows. Reads were processed with SOAPnuke, discarding reads with adapters, uncalled bases, mean Phred below 15, or no exact constant-primer or identifier match. COPE v1.2.5 was used to merge the high-quality paired reads. Clonotypes were defined as unique nucleotide sequences and were aligned to IMGT TRB V, D and J references using MiTCR v1.1. Analysis was restricted to V-J combinations with a frequency above 0.0001, which covered about 99% of repertoires. A TCR clonal expansion and chaos score per V-J combination was defined as the ratio of F50 clonal expansion to chaos observed in the TCRdist matrix. Welch's t-statistics and random forest were used to reduce the features to about twelve V-J combinations, which were then used as input to a naive Bayes classifier. Thyroid-blood repertoire similarity was quantified with the Morisita-Horn index. TCRdb reworked the public reads: Q25 trimming with fastp, MiXCR clone assembly, productive beta chains retained. Rows matching on CDR3 protein sequence are summarized as one entry with the most common DNA and genes. The V and J calls follow TCRdb's processing rather than the paper's. A total of 200,000 to 250,000 distinct CDR3 sequences appear in this sample, over 25% of them only once. Jointly, the top ten make up about 8.2% of the sample.

Broad study findings and their caveats: Most expanded thyroid clonotypes with frequency above 0.001 were also detected in blood, suggesting blood repertoires may reflect the thyroid immune response. Sample size was not statistically predetermined, and group allocation was not concealed from the investigators. In validation, the model predicted ophthalmopathy progression with about 70% sensitivity and roughly 72% specificity; roughly 11 predicted patients were CT-confirmed with GO in a median of 6.5 months. The 13-signature model separated ophthalmopathy from stable hyperthyroidism with over 85% sensitivity and about 84% specificity in cross-validation, and 80%/75% in the test set.

Germline trimming amounts to 7 bases on V and 7 bases on J, with 14 as the count of junction bases outside the gene matches. The CDR3 starts with the cysteine, ends with the phenylalanine, and has 16 residues. Solely the CDR3 DNA is kept, with 48 bases framed from the first base. CDR1 MNHEY and CDR2 SVGEGT are derived from the germline V gene. Patients with ophthalmopathy had moderately to severely active disease, with a Clinical Activity Score of 3 or more, a NOSPECS grade of 4 or more, and a disease duration of less than 3 months. Patients with other autoimmune diseases, uncontrolled infections, pregnancy or lactation were excluded. Clinical symptoms, serum thyroxine, TRAb, thyroid ultrasound and orbital computed tomography formed the basis of the diagnosis. Using Ficoll-Paque density gradient centrifugation, PBMCs were isolated from less than 11 ml of fresh peripheral blood. Trizol reagent was used to extract the total RNA, and its quality was then checked on an Agilent 2100 Bioanalyzer.

Sequencing was performed on peripheral blood. The receptor was isolated from a middle-aged man with Graves' ophthalmopathy. Donor details come from another sample of the same person, matched by shared clones. This chain joins TRBV6-2 or TRBV6-3 to TRBJ2-7, with 12 bases aligning to TRBD2. Read as DNA, the sequence is TGTGCCAGCACCGACAATGAACTAGCGGGAGGCTGGGAGCAGTACTTC. Translated, it reads CASTDNELAGGWEQYF.